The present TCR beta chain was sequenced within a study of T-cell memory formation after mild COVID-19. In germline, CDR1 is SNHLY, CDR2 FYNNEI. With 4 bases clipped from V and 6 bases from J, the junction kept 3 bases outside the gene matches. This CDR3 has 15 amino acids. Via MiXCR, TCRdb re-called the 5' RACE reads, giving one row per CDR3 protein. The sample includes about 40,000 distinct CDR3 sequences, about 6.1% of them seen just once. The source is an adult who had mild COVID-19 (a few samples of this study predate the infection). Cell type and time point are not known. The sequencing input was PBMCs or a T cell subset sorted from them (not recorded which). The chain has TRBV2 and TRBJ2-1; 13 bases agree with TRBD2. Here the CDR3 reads CASSGTSGSGNEQFF. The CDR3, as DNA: TGTGCCAGCAGTGGGACTAGCGGGAGTGGCAATGAGCAGTTCTTC.